This TCR beta chain was recorded in a study of T-cell reconstitution after alpha-beta-depleted transplantation in children. The CDR3 covers 15 residues. Trimming took off 1 base at V and 2 bases at J, with 12 bases between the two ends. The V gene's germline CDR1 is SGHVS and CDR2 FQNEAQ. Construction of the TCRbeta library involved unique molecular identifiers. One entry per CDR3 protein, called by TCRdb with MiXCR from the PCR reads. Of more than 250,000 distinct CDR3 sequences in the sample, about a tenth were seen once. This sequence was found in a human donor who donated a stem cell graft to a child with SCID. This chain links TRBV7-8 with TRBJ2-7; D is unresolved. The sequencing used PBMCs from the stem cell graft donor, collected from the stem cell graft. The CDR3 nucleotides are TGTGCCAGCAGCTTAGTTGAGATGATTCCCTACGAGCAGTACTTC. It yields the protein CASSLVEMIPYEQYF.